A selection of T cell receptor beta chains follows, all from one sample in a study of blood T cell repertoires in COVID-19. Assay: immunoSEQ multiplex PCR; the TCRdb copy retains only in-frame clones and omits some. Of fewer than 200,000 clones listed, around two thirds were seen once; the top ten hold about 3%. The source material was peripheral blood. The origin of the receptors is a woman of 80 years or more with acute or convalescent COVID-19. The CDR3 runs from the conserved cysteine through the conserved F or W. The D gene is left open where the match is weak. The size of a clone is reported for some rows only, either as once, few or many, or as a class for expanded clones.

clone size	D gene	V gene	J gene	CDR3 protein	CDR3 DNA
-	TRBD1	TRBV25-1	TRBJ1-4	CASSVSGTGSFVVF	TGTGCCAGCAGTGTCTCAGGGACAGGTTCCTTTGTAGTTTTT
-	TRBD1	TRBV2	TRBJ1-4	CASSVDRVTEKLFF	TGTGCCAGCAGTGTAGACAGGGTTACTGAAAAACTGTTTTTT
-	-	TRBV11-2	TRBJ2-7	CASSLWRLEQYF	TGTGCCAGCAGCTTATGGAGACTTGAGCAGTACTTC
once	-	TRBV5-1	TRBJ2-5	CASSLQGPETQYF	TGCGCCAGCAGCTTGCAGGGGCCAGAGACCCAGTACTTC
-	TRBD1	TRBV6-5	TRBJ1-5	CASSLVGDSQPQHF	TGTGCCAGCAGCCTGGTGGGGGACAGTCAGCCCCAGCATTTT
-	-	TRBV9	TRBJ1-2	CASRRDNYGYTF	TGTGCCAGCAGGCGAGATAACTATGGCTACACCTTC
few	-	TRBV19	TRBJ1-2	CASSMGHSGGYGYTF	TGTGCCAGTAGTATGGGACACTCGGGGGGCTATGGCTACACCTTC
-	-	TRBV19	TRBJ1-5	CASSILDSQYQPQHF	TGTGCCAGTAGTATATTGGACTCGCAGTATCAGCCCCAGCATTTT
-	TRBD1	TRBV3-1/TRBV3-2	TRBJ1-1	CASRDGQGVTEAFF	TGTGCCAGCAGGGACGGACAGGGAGTCACTGAAGCTTTCTTT
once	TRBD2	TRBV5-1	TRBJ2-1	CASSFSGTSGRRGNEQFF	TGCGCCAGCAGCTTCTCCGGGACTAGCGGGAGGAGGGGCAATGAGCAGTTCTTC
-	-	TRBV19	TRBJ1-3	CASGRRGIARGNTIYF	TGTGCCAGTGGCCGGCGGGGGATCGCGCGCGGAAACACCATATATTTT
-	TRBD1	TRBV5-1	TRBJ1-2	CASSFQGDGYTF	TGCGCCAGCAGCTTCCAGGGGGATGGCTACACCTTC
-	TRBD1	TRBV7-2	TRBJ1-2	CASSLGRTGTYGYTF	TGTGCCAGCAGCTTAGGTCGGACAGGGACCTATGGCTACACCTTC
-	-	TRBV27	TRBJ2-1	CASSPFGDNRHEQFF	TGTGCCAGCTCCCCGTTCGGGGACAATCGTCATGAGCAGTTCTTC
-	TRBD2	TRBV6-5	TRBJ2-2	CASSTGLDAGELFF	TGTGCCAGCAGCACGGGACTAGACGCCGGGGAGCTGTTTTTT
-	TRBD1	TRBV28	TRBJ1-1	CASSKQSSQGVNTEAFF	TGTGCCAGCAGTAAACAGTCCTCACAGGGGGTGAACACTGAAGCTTTCTTT
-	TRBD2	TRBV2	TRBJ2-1	CASSEWGGLAERYNEQFF	TGTGCCAGCAGTGAATGGGGGGGACTAGCGGAAAGATACAATGAGCAGTTCTTC
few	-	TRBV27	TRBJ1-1	CASSLMADSGTEAFF	TGTGCCAGCAGTTTAATGGCGGATTCGGGCACTGAAGCTTTCTTT
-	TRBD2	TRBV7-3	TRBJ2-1	CASSPRYGSGRGNEQFF	TGTGCCAGCAGCCCCCGGTATGGGAGCGGGAGGGGGAATGAGCAGTTCTTC
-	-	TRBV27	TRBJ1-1	CASSQLRGGQPAEAFF	TGTGCCAGCAGTCAACTTAGGGGGGGTCAACCTGCCGAAGCTTTCTTT
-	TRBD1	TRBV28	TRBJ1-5	CASSPGTDSQPQHF	TGTGCCAGCAGTCCGGGGACAGATAGTCAGCCCCAGCATTTT
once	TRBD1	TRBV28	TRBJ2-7	CATHRGYEQYF	TGTGCCACCCACAGGGGCTACGAGCAGTACTTC
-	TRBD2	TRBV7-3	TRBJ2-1	CASSLKWGSGRAIEQFF	TGTGCCAGCAGCTTAAAGTGGGGTAGCGGGAGGGCCATTGAGCAGTTCTTC
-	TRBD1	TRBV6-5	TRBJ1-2	CASSYYRQGPVYGYTF	TGTGCCAGCAGTTACTATCGACAGGGGCCGGTCTATGGCTACACCTTC
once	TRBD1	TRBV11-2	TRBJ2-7	CASSLGTGIYEQYF	TGTGCCAGCAGCTTAGGGACAGGGATCTACGAGCAGTACTTC
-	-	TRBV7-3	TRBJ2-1	CASSFGTDNEQFF	TGTGCCAGCAGCTTTGGGACTGACAATGAGCAGTTCTTC
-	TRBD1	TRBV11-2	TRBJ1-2	CASTLGGGFGGYTF	TGTGCCAGCACTTTAGGGGGCGGGTTTGGAGGCTACACCTTC
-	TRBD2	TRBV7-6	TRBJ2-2	CASSSTSGRPPGELFF	TGTGCCAGCAGCTCGACTAGCGGGAGGCCTCCCGGGGAGCTGTTTTTT
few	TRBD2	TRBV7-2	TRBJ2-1	CASSFAPRGGGNNEQFF	TGTGCCAGCAGCTTTGCGCCCAGGGGCGGGGGGAATAATGAGCAGTTCTTC
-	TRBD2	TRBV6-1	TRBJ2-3	CASSDSGGSADTQYF	TGTGCCAGCAGTGATAGTGGCGGGAGTGCAGATACGCAGTATTTT
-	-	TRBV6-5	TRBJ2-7	CASSPGFSGYEQYF	TGTGCCAGCAGCCCAGGTTTTAGCGGCTACGAGCAGTACTTC
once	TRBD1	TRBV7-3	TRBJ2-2	CASSFGTATGELFF	TGTGCCAGCAGCTTCGGGACAGCCACCGGGGAGCTGTTTTTT
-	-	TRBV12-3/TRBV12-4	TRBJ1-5	CASSSEGGQPQHF	TGTGCCAGCAGTTCCGAAGGGGGTCAGCCCCAGCATTTT
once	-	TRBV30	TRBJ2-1	CASTGGIEQFF	TGTGCCTCTACTGGGGGGATTGAGCAGTTCTTC
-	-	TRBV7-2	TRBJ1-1	CASIWAGVMNTEAFF	TGTGCCAGCATATGGGCCGGGGTCATGAACACTGAAGCTTTCTTT
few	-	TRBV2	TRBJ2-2	CASSEAIGELFF	TGTGCCAGCAGTGAAGCTATCGGGGAGCTGTTTTTT
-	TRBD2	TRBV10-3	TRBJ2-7	CAISERASGEGEQYF	TGTGCCATCAGTGAGAGGGCTAGCGGAGAGGGGGAGCAGTACTTC
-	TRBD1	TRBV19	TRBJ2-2	CASSKGRNAGTGSSTGELFF	TGTGCCAGTAGTAAGGGACGAAACGCTGGGACAGGGTCGAGCACCGGGGAGCTGTTTTTT
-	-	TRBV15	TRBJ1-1	CATSVMSTEAFF	TGTGCCACCAGCGTGATGAGCACTGAAGCTTTCTTT
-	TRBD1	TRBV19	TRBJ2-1	CASSHRGTGDNEQFF	TGTGCCAGTAGTCACAGAGGGACAGGCGACAATGAGCAGTTCTTC
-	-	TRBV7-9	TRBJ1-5	CASTPDRDQPQHF	TGTGCCAGCACCCCGGACAGAGATCAGCCCCAGCATTTT
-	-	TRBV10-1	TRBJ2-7	CASSPGTLSEQYF	TGCGCCAGCAGTCCCGGGACTCTGAGTGAGCAGTACTTC
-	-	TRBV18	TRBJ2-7	CASSVTGNKFSEQYF	TGTGCCAGCTCAGTCACAGGGAACAAGTTTTCCGAGCAGTACTTC
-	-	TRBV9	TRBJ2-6	CASSGLGAGANVLTF	TGTGCCAGCAGCGGACTGGGAGCCGGGGCCAACGTCCTGACTTTC
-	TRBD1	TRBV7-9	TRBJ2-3	CASSTGQAAQYF	TGTGCCAGCAGCACCGGACAGGCTGCGCAGTATTTT
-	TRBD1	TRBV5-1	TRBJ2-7	CASTWTPGQGRILGGTNYEQYF	TGCGCCAGCACCTGGACACCGGGACAGGGTCGAATCTTAGGCGGGACCAACTACGAGCAGTACTTC
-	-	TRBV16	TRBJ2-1	CASSLNRVIRAGGIAVEQFF	TGTGCCAGCAGCCTCAACAGGGTAATAAGAGCTGGAGGTATCGCGGTTGAGCAGTTCTTC
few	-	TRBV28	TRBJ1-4	CASSRIEGAINEKLFF	TGTGCCAGCAGCCGAATCGAAGGGGCCATTAATGAAAAACTGTTTTTT
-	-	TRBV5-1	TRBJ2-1	CASSLIPGSYNEQFF	TGCGCCAGCAGCTTAATTCCGGGGTCCTACAATGAGCAGTTCTTC
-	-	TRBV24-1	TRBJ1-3	CATSAGNTIYF	TGTGCCACCAGTGCGGGAAACACCATATATTTT
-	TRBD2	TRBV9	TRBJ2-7	CASSVSGGIGLAGSEQYF	TGTGCCAGCAGCGTATCCGGCGGGATCGGACTAGCGGGAAGCGAGCAGTACTTC
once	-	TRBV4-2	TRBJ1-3	CASSQAMESGNTIYF	TGTGCCAGCAGCCAAGCGATGGAGTCTGGAAACACCATATATTTT
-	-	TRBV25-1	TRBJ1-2	CASSEGSGANYGYTF	TGTGCCAGCAGTGAGGGTTCCGGGGCTAACTATGGCTACACCTTC
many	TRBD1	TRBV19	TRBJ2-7	CASSTDRGEQYF	TGTGCCAGTAGTACCGACAGGGGCGAGCAGTACTTC
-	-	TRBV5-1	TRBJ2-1	CASSLGAESYNEQFF	TGCGCCAGCAGCTTGGGTGCGGAGTCCTACAATGAGCAGTTCTTC
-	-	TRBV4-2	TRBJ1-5	CASSQDRGNQPQHF	TGTGCCAGCAGCCAAGATCGGGGGAATCAGCCCCAGCATTTT
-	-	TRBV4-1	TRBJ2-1	CASSQGPLSRGGFF	TGCGCCAGCAGCCAAGGCCCGTTGTCCAGGGGTGGGTTCTTC